The rows below give T cell receptor beta chains drawn from one sample of a study of shared clonotypes between healthy human individuals. This table comes from immunoSEQ multiplex PCR, and its TCRdb copy is limited to in-frame clones, with some not included. The sample consists of about 800,000 clones, just over 95% of them appearing once. The sample taken for sequencing was naive CD8+ T cells sorted from blood. These receptors were obtained from a man younger than 45 in good health. Both conserved end residues are part of each CDR3. A D gene is named only where the DNA matches it firmly. For some rows the clone size is stated as once, few or many, or as a class when expanded; others skip it.

TRBV25-1	TRBD1	NA	TRBJ2-7	CASSDAGQGYEQYF
TRBV28	TRBD1	NA	TRBJ1-4	CASSLAGQRNEKLFF
TRBV5-1	TRBD2	NA	TRBJ2-3	CASSSWTSDRGDTQYF
TRBV5-1	TRBD1	NA	TRBJ1-1	CASSLYETGARNTEAFF
TRBV5-4	NA	NA	TRBJ1-1	CASSPEQAEAFF
TRBV29-1	NA	NA	TRBJ2-7	CSVELGSYEQYF
TRBV4-1	NA	NA	TRBJ2-7	CASSHGGTTYEQYF
TRBV9	NA	once	TRBJ1-2	CASSIEGREGYTF
TRBV28	NA	NA	TRBJ2-7	CASSLTNYEQYF
TRBV7-9	NA	NA	TRBJ1-2	CASSPPQPLGYTF